The rows below give T cell receptor beta chains drawn from one sample of a study of cytomegalovirus exposure and HLA in healthy donors. The repertoire was sequenced with immunoSEQ multiplex PCR; TCRdb's copy has only in-frame clones and lacks some. The data hold 85,000 to 130,000 clones, with 60% to 80% observed a single time. Input material: PBMCs. The receptors were sampled from a man in his 60s in good health and CMV-seropositive. The CDR3 runs from the conserved cysteine through the conserved F or W. Fields, in order: CDR3 length, clone size, J gene, V gene, D gene, CDR3 protein, CDR3 DNA. The D gene is left open where the match is weak. Expanded clones are given a class, and other clones once, few, many or no size at all.

length: 19
size: NA
J: TRBJ2-7
V: TRBV28
D: TRBD1
CDR3: CASSLFLRVGQPTSYEQYF
DNA: TGTGCCAGCAGTTTATTCCTCCGCGTGGGACAGCCAACCTCCTACGAGCAGTACTTC

length: 19
size: NA
J: TRBJ2-3
V: TRBV11-2
D: NA
CDR3: CASSLDLWSSSGNTDTQYF
DNA: TGTGCCAGCAGCTTAGATCTCTGGTCGAGTAGCGGAAACACAGATACGCAGTATTTT

length: 14
size: NA
J: TRBJ2-7
V: TRBV1
D: NA
CDR3: CTSSHDRHTYEQYF
DNA: TGCACCAGCAGTCACGACAGGCACACCTACGAGCAGTACTTC

length: 13
size: NA
J: TRBJ1-1
V: TRBV21-1
D: NA
CDR3: CASILTLDTEAFF
DNA: TGTGCCAGCATCTTGACACTTGACACTGAAGCTTTCTTT

length: 15
size: NA
J: TRBJ2-4
V: TRBV6-6
D: TRBD1
CDR3: CASSYGGGQVNIQYF
DNA: TGTGCCAGCAGTTACGGAGGGGGACAGGTAAACATTCAGTACTTC

length: 16
size: few
J: TRBJ2-7
V: TRBV7-6
D: TRBD1
CDR3: CASSSLRDSSTYEQYF
DNA: TGTGCCAGCAGCTCCCTACGGGACAGTTCGACCTACGAGCAGTACTTC

length: 16
size: few
J: TRBJ2-7
V: TRBV4-3
D: TRBD1
CDR3: CASSQGTGGRSYEQYF
DNA: TGCGCCAGCAGCCAAGGGACAGGGGGACGATCCTACGAGCAGTACTTC

length: 15
size: NA
J: TRBJ2-7
V: TRBV19
D: TRBD1
CDR3: CASSIGTGGSYEQYF
DNA: TGTGCCAGTAGTATAGGGACAGGGGGCTCCTACGAGCAGTACTTC

length: 14
size: few
J: TRBJ2-7
V: TRBV10-3
D: NA
CDR3: CAISNGPGEDEQYF
DNA: TGTGCCATCAGTAACGGGCCCGGGGAGGACGAGCAGTACTTC

length: 14
size: NA
J: TRBJ2-7
V: TRBV5-1
D: TRBD1
CDR3: CASSLMTGADEQYF
DNA: TGCGCCAGCAGCTTAATGACAGGGGCCGACGAGCAGTACTTC

length: 16
size: once
J: TRBJ2-1
V: TRBV29-1
D: TRBD1
CDR3: CSVEDRLGQGAGEQFF
DNA: TGCAGCGTTGAAGATCGGTTGGGACAGGGGGCAGGTGAGCAGTTCTTC

length: 14
size: NA
J: TRBJ2-1
V: TRBV27
D: TRBD2
CDR3: CASSLQLAGVEQFF
DNA: TGTGCCAGCAGTTTGCAACTAGCGGGGGTTGAGCAGTTCTTC

length: 13
size: NA
J: TRBJ2-7
V: TRBV11-2
D: NA
CDR3: CASSPNPSYEQYF
DNA: TGTGCCAGCAGCCCCAACCCCAGTTACGAGCAGTACTTC

length: 13
size: few
J: TRBJ1-1
V: TRBV7-3
D: NA
CDR3: CASSQGTNTEAFF
DNA: TGTGCCAGCAGCCAGGGAACGAACACTGAAGCTTTCTTT

length: 14
size: NA
J: TRBJ2-2
V: TRBV7-8
D: NA
CDR3: CAGGAVLNTGELFF
DNA: TGTGCCGGGGGGGCAGTCCTAAACACCGGGGAGCTGTTTTTT

length: 15
size: NA
J: TRBJ2-7
V: TRBV6-5
D: NA
CDR3: CASSYSGGRGYEQYF
DNA: TGTGCCAGCAGTTACTCGGGGGGGAGGGGGTACGAGCAGTACTTC

length: 14
size: NA
J: TRBJ1-4
V: TRBV9
D: NA
CDR3: CASSVGGGGEKLFF
DNA: TGTGCCAGCAGCGTAGGGGGCGGGGGTGAAAAACTGTTTTTT

length: 11
size: few
J: TRBJ1-1
V: TRBV4-1
D: NA
CDR3: CASSQRREAFF
DNA: TGCGCCAGCAGCCAGCGTAGGGAGGCTTTCTTT

length: 13
size: NA
J: TRBJ2-3
V: TRBV19
D: TRBD2
CDR3: CASQRGDTDTQYF
DNA: TGTGCCAGCCAGCGGGGGGACACAGATACGCAGTATTTT

length: 13
size: NA
J: TRBJ2-7
V: TRBV6-5
D: NA
CDR3: CASSRDTTYEQYF
DNA: TGTGCCAGCAGCCGGGACACTACCTACGAGCAGTACTTC

length: 15
size: once
J: TRBJ1-4
V: TRBV7-8
D: TRBD1
CDR3: CASSLWTGGIEKLFF
DNA: TGTGCCAGCAGCTTATGGACAGGGGGCATTGAAAAACTGTTTTTT

length: 15
size: few
J: TRBJ1-1
V: TRBV7-2
D: NA
CDR3: CASSLWGVSNTEAFF
DNA: TGTGCCAGCAGCTTATGGGGGGTATCGAACACTGAAGCTTTCTTT

length: 14
size: NA
J: TRBJ1-5
V: TRBV27
D: NA
CDR3: CASSFMTGNQPQHF
DNA: TGTGCCAGCAGTTTCATGACAGGCAATCAGCCCCAGCATTTT

length: 15
size: few
J: TRBJ1-4
V: TRBV2
D: TRBD1
CDR3: CASSVFGQGGEKLFF
DNA: TGTGCCAGCAGTGTGTTTGGACAGGGGGGCGAAAAACTGTTTTTT

length: 16
size: NA
J: TRBJ2-5
V: TRBV5-4
D: TRBD1
CDR3: CASSHSGTGGGETQYF
DNA: TGTGCCAGCAGCCACTCCGGGACAGGGGGCGGGGAGACCCAGTACTTC

length: 13
size: NA
J: TRBJ2-5
V: TRBV5-4
D: NA
CDR3: CASSSREEETQYF
DNA: TGTGCCAGCAGCTCCAGGGAGGAGGAGACCCAGTACTTC

length: 15
size: NA
J: TRBJ1-6
V: TRBV18
D: NA
CDR3: CASSPVDMVNSPLHF
DNA: TGTGCCAGCTCACCGGTTGACATGGTGAATTCACCCCTCCACTTT

length: 15
size: NA
J: TRBJ1-2
V: TRBV15
D: TRBD1
CDR3: CATSGRQGADYGYTF
DNA: TGTGCCACCAGCGGCCGACAGGGGGCGGACTATGGCTACACCTTC

length: 14
size: NA
J: TRBJ2-5
V: TRBV5-4
D: NA
CDR3: CASTSQGYQETQYF
DNA: TGTGCCAGCACCTCTCAGGGGTACCAAGAGACCCAGTACTTC

length: 13
size: NA
J: TRBJ2-3
V: TRBV27
D: NA
CDR3: CASSLTNTDTQYF
DNA: TGTGCCAGCAGTTTGACAAACACAGATACGCAGTATTTT

length: 15
size: NA
J: TRBJ1-1
V: TRBV11-2
D: NA
CDR3: CASSPGGGFDTEAFF
DNA: TGTGCCAGCAGTCCGGGGGGAGGGTTCGACACTGAAGCTTTCTTT

length: 13
size: NA
J: TRBJ1-1
V: TRBV15
D: NA
CDR3: CATSSRVVPEAFF
DNA: TGTGCCACCAGCAGTCGAGTGGTGCCTGAAGCTTTCTTT

length: 15
size: NA
J: TRBJ1-1
V: TRBV6-4
D: NA
CDR3: CASRPSRGINTEAFF
DNA: TGTGCCAGCAGACCCAGCCGGGGTATCAACACTGAAGCTTTCTTT

length: 18
size: NA
J: TRBJ1-5
V: TRBV2
D: TRBD1
CDR3: CASSERGQGIGGNQPQHF
DNA: TGTGCCAGCAGTGAAAGGGGACAGGGGATCGGTGGCAATCAGCCCCAGCATTTT

length: 12
size: NA
J: TRBJ1-5
V: TRBV28
D: NA
CDR3: CASFAGNQPQHF
DNA: TGTGCCAGCTTTGCGGGCAATCAGCCCCAGCATTTT

length: 12
size: once
J: TRBJ2-4
V: TRBV19
D: NA
CDR3: CAGPGVKNIQYF
DNA: TGTGCCGGACCCGGGGTCAAAAACATTCAGTACTTC

length: 15
size: NA
J: TRBJ2-7
V: TRBV4-3
D: TRBD1
CDR3: CASSLRGQGFHEQYF
DNA: TGCGCCAGCAGCCTAAGGGGACAGGGCTTCCACGAGCAGTACTTC

length: 14
size: NA
J: TRBJ2-5
V: TRBV7-9
D: TRBD2
CDR3: CASVSGGNQETQYF
DNA: TGTGCCAGTGTTAGCGGGGGCAACCAAGAGACCCAGTACTTC

length: 13
size: NA
J: TRBJ2-3
V: TRBV23-1
D: NA
CDR3: CASSRGATDTQYF
DNA: TGCGCCAGCAGCCGGGGGGCAACAGATACGCAGTATTTT

length: 13
size: NA
J: TRBJ1-1
V: TRBV25-1
D: NA
CDR3: CASRARADTEAFF
DNA: TGTGCCAGCAGGGCCCGAGCGGACACTGAAGCTTTCTTT

length: 19
size: NA
J: TRBJ1-6
V: TRBV5-1
D: NA
CDR3: CASSSDRGVGGAASPPLHF
DNA: TGCGCCAGCAGCTCGGATCGCGGAGTAGGGGGGGCGGCCAGCCCACCCCTCCACTTT

length: 16
size: once
J: TRBJ1-1
V: TRBV18
D: TRBD1
CDR3: CASSPVTGVSSTEAFF
DNA: TGTGCCAGCTCACCTGTAACAGGGGTTTCCTCTACTGAAGCTTTCTTT

length: 16
size: NA
J: TRBJ1-6
V: TRBV11-2
D: NA
CDR3: CASSPGVSSYNSPLHF
DNA: TGTGCCAGCAGCCCCGGTGTAAGCTCCTATAATTCACCCCTCCACTTT